The entry that follows covers one T cell receptor (beta chain) sequence. The protocol was immunoSEQ multiplex PCR, while the TCRdb copy is restricted to in-frame clones and leaves out a portion. The repertoire holds approximately 450,000 clones, with 85% to 90% as singletons. The cohort comprised adults aged about 18 to 90 years residing in some 24 US areas. Cohort 3 recovered donors had two negative PCRs, clearance, or symptom resolution. The data derive from a study of blood T cell repertoires in COVID-19. Looking at the study overall: COVID-19 samples from acute and convalescent phases originated in the United States, Italy and Spain.

The CDR3 sequence is 12 residues long. Germline V lookup: CDR1 MNHEY, CDR2 SVGAGI. Trimming removed 7 bases at V and 8 bases at J, with 11 bases between. The chain recombines TRBV6-5 with TRBJ1-4; D unclear. Sequences were obtained from PBMCs or T cells enriched from blood (not recorded which). This sequence originates from a man aged 30-40 years who had recovered from COVID-19. CDR3 DNA sequence: TGTGCCAGCACAAGGGCGGGGGAAAAACTGTTTTTT. Its translation is CASTRAGEKLFF.